The rows below give T cell receptor beta chains drawn from one sample of a study of blood T cell repertoires in COVID-19. TCRdb's copy holds only in-frame clones and misses some; the assay was immunoSEQ multiplex PCR. The profile shows a few hundred thousand clones, 85% to 90% of them singletons. Sample: peripheral blood. These receptors all come from a woman in her fifties or sixties with COVID-19, enrolled during active disease. CDR3s include the opening cysteine and the closing phenylalanine or tryptophan. D genes are given only for firm matches. Some rows mark clone size as missing; the rest say once, few, many or name a class of expanded clone.

J gene | D gene | V gene | clone size | CDR3 DNA | CDR3 protein
TRBJ2-7 | . | TRBV9 | . | TGTGCCAGCAGCGCAGGGGTTCTGACCTACGAGCAGTACTTC | CASSAGVLTYEQYF
TRBJ2-1 | TRBD2 | TRBV6-2/TRBV6-3 | . | TGTGCCAGCAGTTACGGAGCGGGGAGCAGTCGCAATGAGCAGTTCTTC | CASSYGAGSSRNEQFF
TRBJ1-2 | . | TRBV7-2 | . | TGTGCCAGCAGCTTAGGAGGGGGAAATGGCTACACCTTC | CASSLGGGNGYTF
TRBJ2-2 | TRBD2 | TRBV15 | . | TGTGCCACCAGCAGCGGGAGGGCTGGAACCGGGGAGCTGTTTTTT | CATSSGRAGTGELFF
TRBJ1-1 | . | TRBV28 | . | TGTGCCAGCTTACAGGGGAACACTGAAGCTTTCTTT | CASLQGNTEAFF
TRBJ2-3 | TRBD2 | TRBV18 | few | TGTGCCAGCTCACCAAAGGCGGGAGGGCCGGGAGATACGCAGTATTTT | CASSPKAGGPGDTQYF
TRBJ2-2 | TRBD2 | TRBV27 | . | TGTGCCAGCAGCCAGACTAGCGGGAGAGGCACCGGGGAGCTGTTTTTT | CASSQTSGRGTGELFF
TRBJ2-3 | . | TRBV5-4 | . | TGTGCCAGCAGCTTGGGGGTAGCGGCTAGGTGGGGCACAGATACGCAGTATTTT | CASSLGVAARWGTDTQYF
TRBJ1-5 | . | TRBV15 | . | TGTGCCACCAGCAGAGATTATATTGGGGGCGGTCAGCCCCAGCATTTT | CATSRDYIGGGQPQHF
TRBJ2-7 | TRBD1 | TRBV5-1 | . | TGCGCCAGCAGCTCCGAACCGGGACAGGGTCGCTCGGAGCAGTACTTC | CASSSEPGQGRSEQYF
TRBJ1-3 | TRBD1 | TRBV10-3 | . | TGTGCCATCAGTGACCCGACTTTGACAGGGGATCGTGGAAACACCATATATTTT | CAISDPTLTGDRGNTIYF
TRBJ1-5 | . | TRBV28 | . | TGTGCCAGCAGTTTGGATGGGGCGATCAATCAGCCCCAGCATTTT | CASSLDGAINQPQHF
TRBJ1-1 | . | TRBV10-3 | . | TGTGCCATCAGAGGGGGTAGGACAGATGAAGCTTTCTTT | CAIRGGRTDEAFF
TRBJ2-3 | TRBD1 | TRBV7-3 | . | TGTGCCAGCAGCCTCCAGACGGGGACAGCAACTAATACGCAGTATTTT | CASSLQTGTATNTQYF
TRBJ2-1 | . | TRBV7-8 | . | TGTGCCAGCAGCCTCAACAGGGAGGGGGGGTTCTTC | CASSLNREGGFF
TRBJ2-3 | TRBD1 | TRBV29-1 | once | TGCAGCGTTAAGAAACGGTGGGGACAGGCCCCAGATACGCAGTATTTT | CSVKKRWGQAPDTQYF
TRBJ1-1 | . | TRBV19 | once | TGTGCCAGTAGTCCTTCGGGGGGATTGCGGAACACTGAAGCTTTCTTT | CASSPSGGLRNTEAFF
TRBJ2-2 | TRBD2 | TRBV29-1 | . | TGCAGCGTTGAAGTGATTAGCGGGAGGGCCGCCGGGGAGCTGTTTTTT | CSVEVISGRAAGELFF
TRBJ1-1 | . | TRBV7-3 | . | TGTGCCAGCAGCTTAGAACAGGACACTGAAGCTTTCTTT | CASSLEQDTEAFF
TRBJ1-1 | . | TRBV6-2/TRBV6-3 | few | TGTGCCAGCAGTTATGGGGCCCTCGGTGGCGGGGAGAACACTGAAGCTTTCTTT | CASSYGALGGGENTEAFF
TRBJ1-1 | . | TRBV20-1 | . | TGCAGTGCTAGTTATCCCCCGCTTGACTCAAACACTGAAGCTTTCTTT | CSASYPPLDSNTEAFF
TRBJ1-1 | . | TRBV5-1 | few | TGCGCCAGCAGCTCAACCGGGACAAGGAACACTGAAGCTTTCTTT | CASSSTGTRNTEAFF
TRBJ2-1 | TRBD2 | TRBV5-1 | . | TGCGCCAGCAGCTTGGCCGAAGGACTAGCGGGATCGGGGTTTGGGCAGTTCTTC | CASSLAEGLAGSGFGQFF
TRBJ2-7 | . | TRBV15 | few | TGTGCCACCAGCAGAGTCAGGTTCTCCGAGCAGTACTTC | CATSRVRFSEQYF
TRBJ1-6 | . | TRBV19 | . | TGTGCCAGTAGTATGGCTCCCAACTATAATTCACCCCTCCACTTT | CASSMAPNYNSPLHF
TRBJ2-7 | . | TRBV18 | . | TGTGCCAGCTCACCAGATACAGGGACCGAGCAGTACTTC | CASSPDTGTEQYF
TRBJ1-2 | TRBD1 | TRBV6-5 | . | TGTGCCAGCAGTCGTCGACAGGGACGGGATGGCTACACCTTC | CASSRRQGRDGYTF
TRBJ1-6 | . | TRBV28 | once | TGTGCCAGCAGTTTCGGGGGCTCCTATAATTCACCCCTCCACTTT | CASSFGGSYNSPLHF
TRBJ1-2 | . | TRBV4-1 | . | TGCGCCAGCAGCCAGGCGAGCAGGCCTCTTAAGTCTGGCTACACCTTC | CASSQASRPLKSGYTF
TRBJ1-5 | TRBD1 | TRBV7-9 | . | TGTGCCAGCAGCTTGGGACAGCATCAGCCCCAGCATTTT | CASSLGQHQPQHF
TRBJ2-5 | . | TRBV14 | . | TGTGCCAGCAGCCCCGGGCCTTCGGGGTGGGAGACCCAGTACTTC | CASSPGPSGWETQYF
TRBJ2-1 | TRBD1 | TRBV15 | . | TGTGCCACCAGCAGAGGTAGGGGGCGTGATGAGCAGTTCTTC | CATSRGRGRDEQFF
TRBJ2-5 | . | TRBV19 | few | TGTGCCAGTAGTATTCCAGGACCAGGGTCGACCCAGTACTTC | CASSIPGPGSTQYF
TRBJ1-3 | . | TRBV2 | once | TGTGCCAGCACCCGTGATGGGCCTCGAACGACAGGTGGAAACACCATATATTTT | CASTRDGPRTTGGNTIYF
TRBJ1-2 | . | TRBV7-9 | once | TGTGCCAGCAGCCTACAGATTTCCTATGGCTACACCTTC | CASSLQISYGYTF
TRBJ1-1 | . | TRBV19 | once | TGTGCCAGTACCCAACAGGCCGTGGGGACTGAAGCTTTCTTT | CASTQQAVGTEAFF
TRBJ1-1 | . | TRBV7-9 | . | TGTGCCAGCAGCCCGTTGGTCGGGGGGACTGAAGCTTTCTTT | CASSPLVGGTEAFF
TRBJ2-1 | TRBD2 | TRBV11-3 | . | TGTGCCAGCAGCTTAGATTCAGCGGGGGCGAATGAGCAGTTCTTC | CASSLDSAGANEQFF
TRBJ1-2 | . | TRBV18 | once | TGTGCCAGCTCACCTGCCGGAGGGAATGGCTACACCTTC | CASSPAGGNGYTF
TRBJ1-1 | TRBD1 | TRBV28 | . | TGTGCCAGCAGTGAACAGACAGGGCGAACTGAAGCTTTCTTT | CASSEQTGRTEAFF
TRBJ2-2 | TRBD1 | TRBV18 | . | TGTGCCAGCTCACCTCCGACAGGGGGCAGGACCGGGGAGCTGTTTTTT | CASSPPTGGRTGELFF
TRBJ1-1 | TRBD1 | TRBV30 | many | TGTGCCTGGAGTGGGTCGGAGACAGGGGCGAACACTGAAGCTTTCTTT | CAWSGSETGANTEAFF
TRBJ2-1 | TRBD2 | TRBV27 | . | TGTGCCACCGGAGACGGACTAGCGTCTGGGCCGGGCGTTTGGGGTGAGCAGTTCTTC | CATGDGLASGPGVWGEQFF
TRBJ2-5 | TRBD2 | TRBV28 | . | TGTGCCAGCAGTTTACCTAAGGGCGGGGAGGGGATTTTAGAGACCCAGTACTTC | CASSLPKGGEGILETQYF
TRBJ2-2 | . | TRBV7-9 | few | TGTGCCAGCAGCTCGCAAGCAGGGCGCGCCACCGGGGAGCTGTTTTTT | CASSSQAGRATGELFF
TRBJ1-1 | . | TRBV18 | once | TGTGCCAGCTCACCGATTCGGGGAACTGAAGCTTTCTTT | CASSPIRGTEAFF
TRBJ1-2 | . | TRBV5-1 | . | TGCGCCAGCAGCTTGATACCAGGGGTTAACTATGGCTACACCTTC | CASSLIPGVNYGYTF
TRBJ2-2 | TRBD2 | TRBV9 | . | TGTGCCAGCAGCCCCCAGCTAGCGGGAGGTACCGGGGAGCTGTTTTTT | CASSPQLAGGTGELFF
TRBJ2-2 | TRBD1 | TRBV6-5 | few | TGTGCCAGCGTGGGACAGCCGAACACCGGGGAGCTGTTTTTT | CASVGQPNTGELFF
TRBJ2-5 | . | TRBV27 | . | TGTGCCAGCAGAGCTCCGGCGCGGGGAACGACCCAGTACTTC | CASRAPARGTTQYF
TRBJ2-1 | TRBD1 | TRBV29-1 | . | TGCAGCGTTGAAAGGACAGGGTTGTACAATGAGCAGTTCTTC | CSVERTGLYNEQFF
TRBJ1-2 | . | TRBV2 | . | TGTGCCAGCAGCCGCGGGGCCGTTCAGGATGGCTACACCTTC | CASSRGAVQDGYTF
TRBJ1-1 | . | TRBV3-1/TRBV3-2 | . | TGTGCCAGCAGCCCAACCCGAGGGGGTGTATGGGGAACTGAAGCTTTCTTT | CASSPTRGGVWGTEAFF
TRBJ1-5 | TRBD1 | TRBV30 | . | TGTGCCTGGCAGGGGGGAAGCAATCAGCCCCAGCATTTT | CAWQGGSNQPQHF
TRBJ2-5 | TRBD1 | TRBV6-6 | . | TGTGCCAGCAGCCAGACAGGGGGCGCCGAGACCCAGTACTTC | CASSQTGGAETQYF